The 31 T cell receptor beta chains given below trace back to one sample, sequenced in a study of graft-versus-host responses after intestinal transplantation. These receptors are not linked to any known antigen. Sequenced by immunoSEQ multiplex PCR; TCRdb stores in-frame clones only, minus some. The sample has roughly 100,000 clones, approximately 93% seen once. The material sequenced was unstimulated CD8+ T cells sorted from spleen or lymph node cells, taken before intestinal transplant. The receptors were sampled from a human donor who received an intestinal transplant.

The chain employs TRBV5-1 and TRBJ1-6; TRBD1 matches at 9 bases. CDR3 size: 12 residues. The J segment lost 13 bases and the V segment lost 8 bases, leaving 7 bases of the junction unmatched. Germline CDR1 SGHRS, CDR2 YFSETQ. The CDR3: CARDRGAGPLHF. CDR3 DNA sequence: TGCGCCAGGGACAGGGGAGCGGGCCCCCTCCACTTT.

The V call is TRBV29-1, the J call TRBJ2-2; D may be TRBD2 (6 bases). The CDR3 contains 13 residues. Trimming stripped 6 bases from V and 3 bases from J, with 11 bases between. Germline values: CDR1 SQVTM, CDR2 ANQGSEA. CDR3 coding DNA: TGCAGCGTAGGGACTTCCGACACCGGGGAGCTGTTTTTT. Protein: CSVGTSDTGELFF.

The chain carries TRBV12-1 and TRBJ1-1; the table's D call TRBD1 went unverified against the DNA. TRBV12-1 is described as a pseudogene. The CDR3 runs to 15 residues. The CDR3 spells CASSFEGHLNTEAFF. As DNA, the CDR3 is TGTGCCAGCAGCTTTGAGGGACACCTGAACACTGAAGCTTTCTTT.

This CDR3 is CASSQDIRGGTDTQYF. Written as DNA, the CDR3 is TGTGCCAGCAGCCAAGATATAAGGGGTGGCACAGATACGCAGTATTTT. This chain links TRBV14 with TRBJ2-3, with a tentative D call TRBD1 (5 bases). Germline loops: CDR1 SGHDN, CDR2 FVKESK. This CDR3 contains 16 residues. The ends were cut back, 0 bases at V and 1 base at J, with 11 bases in the middle.

The genes are TRBV2 and TRBJ2-5; perhaps TRBD1 as D (5 bases). CDR1 is SNHLY and CDR2 is FYNNEI in the germline V gene. The CDR3 totals 18 residues. With 2 bases removed from V and 3 bases from J, the gap between germline ends came to 22 bases. For the CDR3, the DNA is TGTGCCAGCAGTGAAATTTCGTCTAGGGGCTGGGTAGAAGAGACCCAGTACTTC. Translating gives CASSEISSRGWVEETQYF.

The chain recombines TRBV27 with TRBJ2-1; D unclear. V lost 5 bases and J 2 bases, leaving 7 bases between the germline ends. Germline V gene data show CDR1 as MNHEY and CDR2 as SMNVEV (reference sequence). The CDR3 sequence is 13 residues long. Written as DNA, the CDR3 is TGTGCCAGCAGTCTTAGCCCCTACAATGAGCAGTTCTTC. It yields the protein CASSLSPYNEQFF.

CDR3 region: CASRPGTSGGEETQYF. CDR3 sequence (DNA): TGTGCCAGCAGACCCGGGACTAGCGGGGGGGAAGAGACCCAGTACTTC. V is TRBV6-6 and J is TRBJ2-5, with 16 bases fitting TRBD2. The CDR3 spans 16 residues. Unmatched junction bases numbered 4, after V lost 6 bases and J lost 3 bases. In germline, CDR1 is MNHNY, CDR2 SVGAGI (reference sequence).

The chain is built from TRBV4-1 and TRBJ2-7, with 7 nucleotides matching TRBD2. Germline CDR1 and CDR2: MGHRA and YSYEKL. The CDR3 runs to 13 residues. After removal of 4 bases from V and 7 bases from J, the junction contained 7 bases not matched to a gene. In DNA form, the CDR3 reads TGCGCCAGCAGCCCGATGGGGGGGGATGAGCAGTACTTC. As protein: CASSPMGGDEQYF.

The chain carries TRBV6-1 and TRBJ2-7, with D unresolved. V gave up 0 bases and J gave up 4 bases, with 10 bases separating them. Germline CDR1 is MNHNS and CDR2 is SASEGT. The CDR3 runs 14 residues. CDR3 sequence: CASSEARSFYEQYF. CDR3 coding DNA: TGTGCCAGCAGTGAAGCGCGAAGTTTTTACGAGCAGTACTTC.

There are a few counts of this clone. The V call is TRBV19, the J call TRBJ1-3; tentatively, D is TRBD1 (5 bases). This CDR3 region has 15 residues. Germline-derived CDR1 and CDR2 are LNHDA and SQIVND (reference sequence). Trimming stripped 4 bases from V and 6 bases from J, with 16 bases between. The CDR3 nucleotides read TGTGCCAGTAGTAAGGGGACCACCCTGGCAAACACCATATATTTT. It yields the protein CASSKGTTLANTIYF.

V gene TRBV12-5 combines with J gene TRBJ2-7; 8 bases are shared with TRBD1. Germline V lookup: CDR1 LGHNT, CDR2 FRNRAP. CDR3 length: 15 residues. Germline trimming cut 3 bases from V and 5 bases from J; bases unmatched to any gene: 9. In DNA form, the CDR3 reads TGTGCTAGTGGTTTTAAGGACAGGGACCTCCACGAGCAGTACTTC. It codes for CASGFKDRDLHEQYF.

This clone was recorded once. V is TRBV27 and J is TRBJ1-1; D is undetermined. The CDR3 totals 13 residues. Germline V lookup: CDR1 MNHEY, CDR2 SMNVEV (reference sequence). V was pared by 3 bases and J by 3 bases, with 8 bases between. The CDR3 loop is CASSLIGHTEAFF. In DNA, the CDR3 is TGTGCCAGCAGTTTGATAGGACACACTGAAGCTTTCTTT.

The chain carries TRBV4-1 and TRBJ1-1; 7 positions match TRBD1. CDR1 is MGHRA and CDR2 is YSYEKL in the germline V gene. J gave up 3 bases and V 3 bases, and 7 bases lay outside the gene matches. The CDR3 covers 15 residues. The CDR3 region has the DNA TGCGCCAGCAGCCAGCCGACAGGGCGTTACACTGAAGCTTTCTTT. Protein product: CASSQPTGRYTEAFF.

V and J are TRBV5-4 and TRBJ1-2; D is ambiguous. The CDR3 consists of 13 residues. The V and J ends lost 4 bases and 8 bases respectively, with 15 bases between them. Germline CDR1 is SGHNT and CDR2 is YYREEE (reference sequence). The CDR3: CASSDEGPWGYTF. In nucleotides, the CDR3 is TGTGCCAGCAGCGACGAGGGCCCCTGGGGCTACACCTTC.

This clone has a single count. The chain has TRBV14 and TRBJ1-6; no firm D call. CDR3 size: 16 residues. CDR1 and CDR2 (germline): SGHDN, FVKESK. The V end was cut by 0 bases, the J end by 6 bases, with 12 bases between. The CDR3 nucleotides are TGTGCCAGCAGCCAAGAAAGACCTCCGGGTAATTCACCCCTCCACTTT. This encodes CASSQERPPGNSPLHF.

The chain recombines TRBV29-1 with TRBJ1-4; TRBD1 matches 7 bases. Losses at the gene ends were 4 bases for V and 5 bases for J; bases not matched to a gene: 13. The CDR3 runs to 16 residues. CDR1 is SQVTM, CDR2 ANQGSEA, per germline. This chain's CDR3 is CSVGGQSRGGNEKLFF. In DNA form, the CDR3 reads TGCAGCGTTGGGGGACAGTCGAGGGGGGGGAATGAAAAACTGTTTTTT.

The DNA of the CDR3 is TGTGCCAGCAGTTACTTGCCAGGGGCGTCCTACAATGAGCAGTTCTTC. This codes for CASSYLPGASYNEQFF. The chain links TRBV6-5 to TRBJ2-1; D may be TRBD1 (6 bases). The CDR3 length is 16 residues. The germline CDR1 and CDR2 sequences are MNHEY and SVGAGI. V lost 1 base and J lost 1, with 11 bases in between.

Only one count was recorded for this clone. The gene calls are TRBV19 and TRBJ1-1; D is ambiguous. The CDR3 runs to 15 residues. The ends were cut back, 8 bases at V and 1 base at J, with 17 bases in the middle. Germline V gene data show CDR1 as LNHDA and CDR2 as SQIVND (reference sequence). This CDR3 reads CASSRTPSGNTEAFF. DNA for the CDR3: TGTGCCAGTTCCCGGACTCCTTCGGGGAACACTGAAGCTTTCTTT.

The rearrangement links TRBV2 to TRBJ2-7, with D tentatively TRBD1 (6 bases). Germline assignment: CDR1 SNHLY and CDR2 FYNNEI. This CDR3 spans 13 amino acids. The ends were cut back, 6 bases at V and 2 bases at J, with 11 bases in the middle. CDR3 DNA sequence: TGTGCCAGCAGGTGGACAGCGACCTACGAGCAGTACTTC. Its protein is CASRWTATYEQYF.

The gene calls are TRBV5-8 and TRBJ2-3; perhaps TRBD2 as D (5 bases). CDR3 length: 16 amino acids. Germline CDR1 is SGHTS and CDR2 is YDEGEE. V gave up 0 bases and J gave up 6 bases, with 17 bases separating them. In nucleotides, the CDR3 is TGTGCCAGCAGCTTGGTCGTAGGTGGGAGCCGTGATACGCAGTATTTT. This translates into CASSLVVGGSRDTQYF.

The chain carries TRBV6-5 and TRBJ1-2, with D possibly being TRBD1 (6 bases). This CDR3 has 12 residues. V lost 5 bases, J lost 8 bases, and 12 bases lay in between. Germline CDR1 MNHEY, CDR2 SVGAGI. The chain's CDR3 is CASSVRGDGYTF. CDR3 bases: TGTGCCAGCAGTGTTAGGGGGGACGGCTACACCTTC.

The chain links TRBV11-2 to TRBJ2-1; 7 bases match TRBD1. Germline loops: CDR1 SGHAT, CDR2 FQNNGV. The junction had 7 bases not matched to a gene; V was cut back by 1 base and J by 7 bases. The CDR3 is made up of 15 amino acids. DNA of the CDR3: TGTGCCAGCAGCTTAGGGCGACAGGGTGGAAATGAGCAGTTCTTC. Amino acid sequence: CASSLGRQGGNEQFF.

V is TRBV11-2 and J is TRBJ1-1, with D unclear. The V end was cut by 3 bases, the J end by 0 bases, with 2 bases between. Germline CDR1 SGHAT, CDR2 FQNNGV. The CDR3 runs 12 residues. The CDR3 sequence is CASSLLNTEAFF. CDR3 sequence (DNA): TGTGCCAGCAGCTTGTTGAACACTGAAGCTTTCTTT.

The chain links TRBV9 to TRBJ2-2, with a tentative D call TRBD2 (6 bases). The germline gives CDR1 SGDLS, CDR2 YYNGEE. CDR3 length: 14 residues. V dropped 0 bases and J dropped 4 bases, with 7 bases sitting between them. The CDR3 reads CASSVVGGTGELFF. In DNA form, the CDR3 reads TGTGCCAGCAGCGTAGTGGGGGGCACCGGGGAGCTGTTTTTT.

This chain connects TRBV4-1 to TRBJ2-3; no reliable D call. The CDR3 consists of 13 residues. Germline V gives CDR1 MGHRA, CDR2 YSYEKL. With 0 bases removed from V and 5 bases from J, the gap between germline ends came to 6 bases. The CDR3 bases are TGCGCCAGCAGCCAAGACGTTCAAGATACGCAGTATTTT. It codes for CASSQDVQDTQYF.

The chain joins TRBV29-1 to TRBJ2-3, with TRBD1 identical over 10 bases. The ends lost 7 bases at V and 4 bases at J; junction bases unmatched: 8. The CDR3 is 14 amino acids. Germline V gives CDR1 SQVTM, CDR2 ANQGSEA. CDR3 in DNA: TGCAGCGCCCCGGGACAGGGGTCCCCAGATACGCAGTATTTT. This encodes CSAPGQGSPDTQYF.

The chain employs TRBV25-1 and TRBJ2-7; D gene uncertain. V dropped 4 bases and J dropped 1 base, with 2 bases sitting between them. The CDR3 has 11 residues. Per the germline V gene, CDR1 is MGHDK and CDR2 is SYGVNS. The CDR3 coding sequence is TGTGCCAGCAGTGGATCCTACGAGCAGTACTTC. Amino acids: CASSGSYEQYF.

The chain links TRBV6-6 to TRBJ1-1, with TRBD1 matching 8 bases. This CDR3 comprises 16 residues. Germline CDR1 is MNHNY and CDR2 is SVGAGI (reference sequence). The trim removed 0 bases at V and 0 bases at J, leaving 3 bases unmatched. Here the CDR3 DNA reads TGTGCCAGCAGTTACTCACCGGGACAGGTGAACACTGAAGCTTTCTTT. Translated: CASSYSPGQVNTEAFF.

The chain combines TRBV2 with TRBJ2-2, with D tentatively TRBD1 or TRBD2 (5 bases each). The CDR3 runs 14 residues. Germline V CDR1 and CDR2: SNHLY, FYNNEI. The germline V and J ends were trimmed by 0 bases and 5 bases, with 7 bases remaining between them. The CDR3 DNA reads TGTGCCAGCAGTGAAGCGTGGGGGACCGGGGAGCTGTTTTTT. The encoded protein is CASSEAWGTGELFF.

The chain recombines TRBV15 with TRBJ2-1; D gene unclear. Trimming cost V 6 bases and J 4 bases, with 10 bases left between them. This CDR3 spans 13 amino acids. Germline CDR1 is LNHNV and CDR2 is YYDKDF (reference sequence). The CDR3 region is CATSGWGYNEQFF. CDR3 DNA sequence: TGTGCCACCAGTGGGTGGGGTTACAATGAGCAGTTCTTC.

This clone was counted a single time. The chain links TRBV5-1 to TRBJ2-1, with D possibly TRBD2 on 6 matching bases. V dropped 1 base and J dropped 10 bases, with 9 bases sitting between them. The V gene's germline CDR1 is SGHRS and CDR2 YFSETQ. This CDR3 region has 12 residues. The CDR3, as DNA: TGCGCCAGCAGCTTGATTGCGGGGGAGCAGTTCTTC. This codes for CASSLIAGEQFF.